This entry lists 15 T cell receptor beta chains sequenced from one sample in a study of cytomegalovirus exposure and HLA in healthy donors. With 60 Vbeta and 13 Jbeta primers, the PCR was carried out. Measured with immunoSEQ multiplex PCR; TCRdb has only the in-frame clones, and not every one. Among over 150,000 clones listed, roughly 82% were seen once. The source material was PBMCs. The origin of the receptors is a middle-aged man in good health and CMV-seropositive.

The genes are TRBV7-2 and TRBJ1-5; no clear D. Trimming took off 0 bases at V and 2 bases at J, with 8 bases between the two ends. The CDR3 is made up of 15 amino acids. CDR1 SGHTA and CDR2 FQGNSA come from the germline V gene. The CDR3 DNA follows: TGTGCCAGCAGCTTAGCGCCAACAGGCAATCAGCCCCAGCATTTT. Protein sequence: CASSLAPTGNQPQHF.

In this sample, this clone turned up a few times. This chain joins TRBV18 and TRBJ1-5; a weak D match, TRBD1 (6 bases). The CDR3 sequence is 17 residues long. Trimming took off 5 bases at V and 0 bases at J, with 17 bases between the two ends. Germline loops: CDR1 KGHSH, CDR2 LQKENI. The CDR3 DNA reads as TGTGCCAGCTCATTAGCCGGGACACCTTATAGCAATCAGCCCCAGCATTTT. Protein sequence: CASSLAGTPYSNQPQHF.

This clone was detected only a few times. This rearrangement joins TRBV5-6 to TRBJ2-7, with 11 bases matching TRBD2. The CDR3 has 16 residues. Germline trimming cut 7 bases from V and 5 bases from J; bases unmatched to any gene: 14. CDR1 is SGHDT and CDR2 is YYEEEE in the germline V gene. CDR3: CASRHQLAGESNEQYF. Written as DNA, the CDR3 is TGTGCCAGCCGACATCAACTAGCGGGAGAGTCAAACGAGCAGTACTTC.

This chain uses TRBV29-1 with TRBJ1-1, with D possibly being TRBD1 (5 bases). The V gene's germline CDR1 is SQVTM and CDR2 ANQGSEA. This CDR3 region has 13 residues. V shed 4 bases and J shed 1 base, with 10 bases lying between them. The CDR3 spells CSVVVGQNTEAFF. CDR3 sequence (DNA): TGCAGCGTTGTGGTGGGGCAGAACACTGAAGCTTTCTTT.

The rearrangement links TRBV10-3 to TRBJ2-5; 8 nucleotides match TRBD1. The J call may not be correct, given that the DNA end is closer to TRBJ2-7. This CDR3 has 16 amino acids. CDR1 is ENHRY and CDR2 is SYGVKD in the germline V gene. The CDR3 nucleotides are TGTGCCATCAGTGAGGTGAGACAGGGGTACTACTACGAGCAGTACTTC. This encodes CAISEVRQGYYYEQYF.

The gene calls are TRBV15 and TRBJ2-1; 9 nucleotides align to TRBD1. The CDR3 is made up of 15 amino acids. J gave up 4 bases and V 3 bases, and 4 bases lay outside the gene matches. CDR1 and CDR2 from the germline V gene are LNHNV and YYDKDF (reference sequence). The CDR3, as DNA: TGTGCCACCAGCAGTGGACAGGGGACGTACAATGAGCAGTTCTTC. It encodes CATSSGQGTYNEQFF.

This clone was observed a single time. The chain links TRBV19 to TRBJ2-5, with 8 bases fitting TRBD1. In germline, CDR1 is LNHDA, CDR2 SQIVND (reference sequence). This CDR3 region has 14 residues. V lost 6 bases to trimming and J lost 1 base; unmatched junction nucleotides: 4. CDR3 protein: CASSETGAQETQYF. DNA of the CDR3: TGTGCCAGTAGCGAGACAGGGGCCCAAGAGACCCAGTACTTC.

The chain employs TRBV19 and TRBJ2-2, with D possibly TRBD1 on 6 matching bases. The CDR3 covers 16 residues. Trimming took 7 bases from V and 5 from J, leaving 20 bases between them. The germline V gene encodes CDR1 LNHDA and CDR2 SQIVND (reference sequence). The CDR3: CASNPTGIPGTGELFF. CDR3 DNA: TGTGCCAGTAATCCAACAGGGATCCCTGGGACCGGGGAGCTGTTTTTT.

This clone was recorded only once. V is TRBV6-6 and J is TRBJ2-2; D may be TRBD2 (6 bases). This CDR3 contains 16 residues. CDR1 and CDR2 (germline): MNHNY, SVGAGI (reference sequence). V was pared by 3 bases and J by 1 base, with 12 bases between. In nucleotides, the CDR3 is TGTGCCAGCAGTTATCACCCCGGGGGGAACACCGGGGAGCTGTTTTTT. It codes for CASSYHPGGNTGELFF.

The chain links TRBV28 to TRBJ2-1; tentatively, D is TRBD1 (5 bases). Trimming stripped 3 bases from V and 4 bases from J, with 13 bases between. The CDR3 spans 15 residues. Germline V lookup: CDR1 MDHEN, CDR2 SYDVKM. In DNA, the CDR3 is TGTGCCAGCAGTTTGGGCAGGGCCTCTTACAATGAGCAGTTCTTC. Protein product: CASSLGRASYNEQFF.

The chain carries TRBV4-2 and TRBJ2-7; 8 bases map to TRBD2. The germline V gene encodes CDR1 LGHNA and CDR2 YNFKEQ. This CDR3 region has 15 residues. After removal of 5 bases from V and 2 bases from J, the junction contained 8 bases not matched to a gene. CDR3 amino acids: CASSGRLAPTYEQYF. CDR3 in DNA: TGTGCCAGCAGCGGAAGACTAGCGCCTACCTACGAGCAGTACTTC.

The V call is TRBV27, the J call TRBJ1-5; 10 nucleotides align to TRBD1. Germline-derived CDR1 and CDR2 are MNHEY and SMNVEV (reference sequence). V dropped 6 bases and J dropped 7; count of bases not matched to a gene: 18. The CDR3 has 18 amino acids. The CDR3 protein is CASSLTGTGVGSSQPQHF. For the CDR3, the DNA is TGTGCCAGCAGCCTGACCGGGACAGGGGTTGGGAGTTCCCAGCCCCAGCATTTT.

This clone has just a few counts. This chain uses TRBV28 with TRBJ2-7; perhaps TRBD1 as D (6 bases). V was pared by 2 bases and J by 2 bases, with 10 bases between. The CDR3 covers 14 residues. Germline CDR1 MDHEN, CDR2 SYDVKM. The CDR3 loop is CASSLVRGPYEQYF. CDR3 DNA sequence: TGTGCCAGCAGTTTAGTCAGGGGCCCCTACGAGCAGTACTTC.

About this clone itself: One junction end does not reproduce the germline sequence, and a read error may be involved. CDR3 in amino acids: CASSLGENTEAFF. CDR3 DNA: TGTGCCAGCAGTTTGGGAGAGAACACTGAAGCTTTCTTT. The chain carries TRBV5-5 and TRBJ1-1; no clear D. Germline lookup yields CDR1 SGHKS and CDR2 YYEKEE (reference sequence). The CDR3 has 13 residues.

The V and J genes are TRBV7-6 and TRBJ2-5, with 8 bases identical to TRBD1. V shed 1 base and J 4 bases; nucleotides not matched to a gene: 5. Germline CDR1 SGHVS, CDR2 FNYEAQ. The CDR3 is made up of 15 amino acids. CDR3 in amino acids: CASSLGTGQGETQYF. In DNA form, the CDR3 reads TGTGCCAGCAGCTTAGGGACAGGGCAAGGAGAGACCCAGTACTTC. Full variable domain (rest looked up from reference TRBV7-6 and TRBJ2-5): GAGVSQSPRYKVTKRGQDVALRCDPISGHVSLYWYRQALGQGPEFLTYFNYEAQQDKSGLPNDRFSAERPEGSISTLTIQRTEQRDSAMYRCASSLGTGQGETQYFGPGTRLLVL.